Listed below are T cell receptor beta chains from one sample, sequenced in a study of blood T cell repertoires in COVID-19. Generated by immunoSEQ multiplex PCR, the TCRdb table keeps only in-frame clones and is missing some. Among 240,000 or so clones listed, around 87% were seen once. Sequencing was performed on peripheral blood. The origin of the receptors is a woman between 65 and 79 years old with active or convalescent COVID-19. Both conserved end residues are part of each CDR3. The D gene is left open where the match is weak. Clone size, where shown, is once, few, many, or a class for clones that have expanded.

DNA	CDR3	J	D	V	size
TGTGCCAGCAAGTGGACTAGCCGTCAAGAGACCCAGTACTTC	CASKWTSRQETQYF	TRBJ2-5	TRBD2	TRBV6-5	once
TGTGCCAGCAGCTTGAGACAGGCGCCCTACAATGAGCAGTTCTTC	CASSLRQAPYNEQFF	TRBJ2-1	.	TRBV7-2	.
TGTGCCAGCAGTAGGGACAGGGGGAAGACAGATACGCAGTATTTT	CASSRDRGKTDTQYF	TRBJ2-3	TRBD1	TRBV7-2	.
TGTGCCAGCTCACCGTCCGGGGGGCAGTCGCAAGGCTACACCTTC	CASSPSGGQSQGYTF	TRBJ1-2	.	TRBV18	.
TGCGCCAGCAGCCGGGGACAGGGTGGTGCTGAAGCTTTCTTT	CASSRGQGGAEAFF	TRBJ1-1	TRBD1	TRBV5-1	.
TGTGCCAGTAGGGGGGCCGCCCTGTTTTTT	CASRGAALFF	TRBJ1-4	.	TRBV19	.
TGTGCCAGCAGGGGAGGGCAGTTCCAAGCTTTCTTT	CASRGGQFQAFF	TRBJ1-1	.	TRBV2	.
TGTGCCAGCACCCTGGGACTTTACAATCAGCCCCAGCATTTT	CASTLGLYNQPQHF	TRBJ1-5	.	TRBV2	.
TGTGCCAGCAGCCCCCCAGAGGGAATAATTGTGAATCAGCCCCAGCATTTT	CASSPPEGIIVNQPQHF	TRBJ1-5	.	TRBV7-7	once
TGTGCCAGCTCACCGGCAGACATCGGTTATGGCTACACCTTC	CASSPADIGYGYTF	TRBJ1-2	.	TRBV18	.
TGTGCCAGCAGCCCTTACAGGGATACGCGGGAGACCCAGTACTTC	CASSPYRDTRETQYF	TRBJ2-5	.	TRBV5-4	.
TGTGCCAGTAGCCAGACAGGGGGACCCCACGAGCAGTACTTC	CASSQTGGPHEQYF	TRBJ2-7	TRBD1	TRBV19	.
TGTGCCAGCAGTGACCCGAGGGACAGGGGGAAGTATTTT	CASSDPRDRGKYF	TRBJ2-3	TRBD1	TRBV6-4	.
TGTGCCAGCAGTTTTAACTCTGGAAACACCATATATTTT	CASSFNSGNTIYF	TRBJ1-3	.	TRBV12-3/TRBV12-4	.
TGTGCCAGCAGTCGACAGGGAGGCAAAAACATTCAGTACTTC	CASSRQGGKNIQYF	TRBJ2-4	.	TRBV6-5	.
TGTGCCACCAGCTCACGACAGGGGGAATGGGCTGGGTACACCTTC	CATSSRQGEWAGYTF	TRBJ1-2	TRBD1	TRBV15	few
TGTGCCAGCAGAACCGACAGGGGAAGAGAAAACACCATATATTTT	CASRTDRGRENTIYF	TRBJ1-3	TRBD1	TRBV7-8	.
TGTGCCACAAAAGACACGGATCAGCCCCAGCATTTT	CATKDTDQPQHF	TRBJ1-5	.	TRBV10-3	once
TGTGCCAGCAGCGTAGGGGACAGGGCTACACCCCTCCACTTT	CASSVGDRATPLHF	TRBJ1-6	TRBD1	TRBV9	once
TGTGCCAGCAGCGAGGGAGGTGAAGCTTTCTTT	CASSEGGEAFF	TRBJ1-1	.	TRBV6-2/TRBV6-3	.
TGCAGCGTTGTACCAGGGGACCCCTACAATGAGCAGTTCTTC	CSVVPGDPYNEQFF	TRBJ2-1	.	TRBV29-1	.
TGCGCCAGCAGCCAAGAATGGGGGACAGGAGCTCACACCATATATTTT	CASSQEWGTGAHTIYF	TRBJ1-3	TRBD1	TRBV4-1	.
TGTGCCAGCTCACCCCGGGACCAAGAGACCCAGTACTTC	CASSPRDQETQYF	TRBJ2-5	.	TRBV18	.
TGTGCCAGCAGCTTCTCAGGATCACCCCTCCACTTT	CASSFSGSPLHF	TRBJ1-6	.	TRBV7-9	.
TGTGCCAGCAGCCCCAAAGCGGGGGGGCCGGGGCCAGGGTGGAAGTCGGCAGATACGCAGTATTTT	CASSPKAGGPGPGWKSADTQYF	TRBJ2-3	TRBD2	TRBV14	.
TGTGCCAGCAGCGTAGGTGGCACCACCTACGAGCAGTACTTC	CASSVGGTTYEQYF	TRBJ2-7	.	TRBV9	.
TGTGCCAGCAGCACATCCCCCGGGAATCGAGCTTTCTTT	CASSTSPGNRAFF	TRBJ1-1	.	TRBV3-1/TRBV3-2	.
TGTGCCAGCAGCCTCCGACAGACCATGAACACTGAAGCTTTCTTT	CASSLRQTMNTEAFF	TRBJ1-1	.	TRBV11-2	.
TGCGCCAGCAGCTTGGCCGCGGGTCAGCCCCAGCATTTT	CASSLAAGQPQHF	TRBJ1-5	.	TRBV5-1	once
TGTGCCAGCAGTGCCGCTCAGTTAAAGACAGATACGCAGTATTTT	CASSAAQLKTDTQYF	TRBJ2-3	.	TRBV6-2/TRBV6-3	.
TGTGCCAGCAGCCGGGCGGGGGGGTGGTATAAGTACGAGCAGTACTTC	CASSRAGGWYKYEQYF	TRBJ2-7	TRBD2	TRBV6-6	many
TGTGCCAGCAGCCCGCCCCCGGGGGGAATCGGCACAGATACGCAGTATTTT	CASSPPPGGIGTDTQYF	TRBJ2-3	TRBD2	TRBV7-3	.
TGTGCCAGCAGGGGAGCGGGAGATACGCAGTATTTT	CASRGAGDTQYF	TRBJ2-3	.	TRBV2	.
TGTGCCAGCTCACCAGGGACAGGGTACGGCTACACCTTC	CASSPGTGYGYTF	TRBJ1-2	TRBD1	TRBV18	.
TGTGCTACTCGACCGGGACAGAATAACTATGGCTACACCTTC	CATRPGQNNYGYTF	TRBJ1-2	TRBD1	TRBV6-5	.
TGTGCCAGCTCGTGGGGGGGAATCGAGCAGTACTTC	CASSWGGIEQYF	TRBJ2-7	TRBD2	TRBV12-3/TRBV12-4	.
TGTGCCAGCAGCTTCGAGGGCGTCCCCGAAAAACTGTTTTTT	CASSFEGVPEKLFF	TRBJ1-4	.	TRBV5-6	.
TGTGCCAGCAGCTACCCCGGGACAGGGCCCAATAAGCAGTACTTC	CASSYPGTGPNKQYF	TRBJ2-7	TRBD1	TRBV5-8	.
TGTGCCACCAGTGATTCGCTGACAGGGGGTACCTACGAGCAGTACTTC	CATSDSLTGGTYEQYF	TRBJ2-7	TRBD1	TRBV24-1	.
TGTGCCAGCAGTTGGACAGGGGAAGGGGCTTTCTTT	CASSWTGEGAFF	TRBJ1-1	TRBD1	TRBV2	.
TGTGCCAGCAGGTCAGGGGGAAACACCATATATTTT	CASRSGGNTIYF	TRBJ1-3	.	TRBV6-6	.
TGTGCCAGCAGCTACGGGACTAGCGCAAACAATGAGCAGTTCTTC	CASSYGTSANNEQFF	TRBJ2-1	TRBD2	TRBV6-5	once